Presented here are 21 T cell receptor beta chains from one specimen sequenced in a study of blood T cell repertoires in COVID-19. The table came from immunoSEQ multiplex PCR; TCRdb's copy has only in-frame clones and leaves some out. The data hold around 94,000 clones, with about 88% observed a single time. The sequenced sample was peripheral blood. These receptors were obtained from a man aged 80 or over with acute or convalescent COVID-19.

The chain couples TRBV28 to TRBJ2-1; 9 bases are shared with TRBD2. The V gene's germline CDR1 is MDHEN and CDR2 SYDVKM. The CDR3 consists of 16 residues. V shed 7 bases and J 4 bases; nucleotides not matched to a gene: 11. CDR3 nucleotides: TGTGCCAGCAACATAGGCGGACTAGCGTTTTACAATGAGCAGTTCTTC. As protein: CASNIGGLAFYNEQFF. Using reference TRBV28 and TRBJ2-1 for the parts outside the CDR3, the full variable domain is DVKVTQSSRYLVKRTGEKVFLECVQDMDHENMFWYRQDPGLGLRLIYFSYDVKMKEKGDIPEGYSVSREKKERFSLILESASTNQTSMYLCASNIGGLAFYNEQFFGPGTRLTVL.

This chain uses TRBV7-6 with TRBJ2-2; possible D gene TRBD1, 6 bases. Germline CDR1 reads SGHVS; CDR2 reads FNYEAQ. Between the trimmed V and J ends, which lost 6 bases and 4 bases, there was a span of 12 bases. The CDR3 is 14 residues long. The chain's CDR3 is CASRAGTPTGELFF. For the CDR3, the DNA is TGTGCCAGCAGAGCCGGGACACCCACCGGGGAGCTGTTTTTT.

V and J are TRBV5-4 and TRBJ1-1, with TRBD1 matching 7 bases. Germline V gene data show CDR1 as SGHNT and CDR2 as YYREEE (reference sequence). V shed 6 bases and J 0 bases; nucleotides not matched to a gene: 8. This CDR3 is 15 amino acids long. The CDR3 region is CASNPRQGLNTEAFF. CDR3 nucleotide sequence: TGTGCCAGCAACCCTCGACAGGGCCTGAACACTGAAGCTTTCTTT.

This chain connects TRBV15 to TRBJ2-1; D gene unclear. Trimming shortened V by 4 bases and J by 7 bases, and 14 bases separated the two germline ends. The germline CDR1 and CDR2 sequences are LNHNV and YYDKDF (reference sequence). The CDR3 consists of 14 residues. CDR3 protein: CATSKGGLGNEQFF. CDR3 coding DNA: TGTGCCACCAGCAAAGGCGGTCTAGGAAATGAGCAGTTCTTC.

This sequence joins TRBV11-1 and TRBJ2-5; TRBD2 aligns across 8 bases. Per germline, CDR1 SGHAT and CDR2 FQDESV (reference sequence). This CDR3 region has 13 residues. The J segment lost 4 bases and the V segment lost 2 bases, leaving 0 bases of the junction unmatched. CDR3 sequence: CASSLRGGETQYF. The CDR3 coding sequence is TGTGCCAGCAGCTTACGGGGGGGAGAGACCCAGTACTTC.

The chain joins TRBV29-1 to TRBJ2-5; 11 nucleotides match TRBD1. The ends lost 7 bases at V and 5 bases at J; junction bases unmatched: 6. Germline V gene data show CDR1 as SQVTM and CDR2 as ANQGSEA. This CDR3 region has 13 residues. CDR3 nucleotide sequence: TGCAGCGCTTGGACAGGGGGCGGGGAGACCCAGTACTTC. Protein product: CSAWTGGGETQYF. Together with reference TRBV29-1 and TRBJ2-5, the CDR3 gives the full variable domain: SAVISQKPSRDICQRGTSLTIQCQVDSQVTMMFWYRQQPGQSLTLIATANQGSEATYESGFVIDKFPISRPNLTFSTLTVSNMSPEDSSIYLCSAWTGGGETQYFGPGTRLLVL.

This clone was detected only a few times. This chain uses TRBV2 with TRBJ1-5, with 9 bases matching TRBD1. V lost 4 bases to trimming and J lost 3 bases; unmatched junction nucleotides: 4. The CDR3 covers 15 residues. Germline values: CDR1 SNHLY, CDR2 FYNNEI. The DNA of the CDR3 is TGTGCCAGCAGTGTACGGACAGGGGACAATCAGCCCCAGCATTTT. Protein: CASSVRTGDNQPQHF.

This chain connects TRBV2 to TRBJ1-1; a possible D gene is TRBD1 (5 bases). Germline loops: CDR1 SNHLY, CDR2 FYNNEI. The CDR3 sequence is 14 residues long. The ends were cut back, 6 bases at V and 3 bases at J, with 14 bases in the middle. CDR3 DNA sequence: TGTGCCAGCAGGAGGACACTCGCGGACACTGAAGCTTTCTTT. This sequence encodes CASRRTLADTEAFF.

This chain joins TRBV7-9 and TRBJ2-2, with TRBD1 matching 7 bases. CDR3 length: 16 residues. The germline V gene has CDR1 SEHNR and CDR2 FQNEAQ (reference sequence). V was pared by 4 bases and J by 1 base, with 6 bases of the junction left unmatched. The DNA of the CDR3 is TGTGCCAGCAGCTGGGACCACAGGGGGAACACCGGGGAGCTGTTTTTT. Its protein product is CASSWDHRGNTGELFF. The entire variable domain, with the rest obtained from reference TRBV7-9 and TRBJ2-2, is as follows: DTGVSQNPRHKITKRGQNVTFRCDPISEHNRLYWYRQTLGQGPEFLTYFQNEAQLEKSRLLSDRFSAERPKGSFSTLEIQRTEQGDSAMYLCASSWDHRGNTGELFFGEGSRLTVL.

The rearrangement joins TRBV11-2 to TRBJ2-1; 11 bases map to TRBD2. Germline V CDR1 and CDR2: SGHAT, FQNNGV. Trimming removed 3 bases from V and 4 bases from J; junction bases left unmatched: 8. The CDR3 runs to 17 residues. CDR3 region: CASSFLLTSGTYNEQFF. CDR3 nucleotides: TGTGCCAGCAGCTTTCTATTGACTAGCGGGACGTACAATGAGCAGTTCTTC.

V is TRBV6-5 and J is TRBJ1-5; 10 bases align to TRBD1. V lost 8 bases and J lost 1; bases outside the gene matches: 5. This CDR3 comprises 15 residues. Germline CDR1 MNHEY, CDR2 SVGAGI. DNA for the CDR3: TGTGCCAGCCGGGACAGGGGAGTAAGCAATCAGCCCCAGCATTTT. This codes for CASRDRGVSNQPQHF.

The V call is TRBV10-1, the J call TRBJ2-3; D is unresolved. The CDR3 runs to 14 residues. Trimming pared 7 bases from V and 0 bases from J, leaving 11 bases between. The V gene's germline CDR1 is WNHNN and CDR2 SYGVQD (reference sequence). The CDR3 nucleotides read TGCGCCAGCAAAGACTGCCGAAGCACAGATACGCAGTATTTT. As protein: CASKDCRSTDTQYF.

The DNA of the CDR3 is TGTGCCAGCAGCGCACAGGGGGGTCGGGAGACCCAGTACTTC. This gives the protein CASSAQGGRETQYF. J is TRBJ2-5 and V is TRBV9; 8 bases agree with TRBD1. Germline-derived CDR1 and CDR2 are SGDLS and YYNGEE. This CDR3 is built from 14 residues. The V and J ends lost 3 bases and 5 bases, in that order; junction bases with no gene match: 6.

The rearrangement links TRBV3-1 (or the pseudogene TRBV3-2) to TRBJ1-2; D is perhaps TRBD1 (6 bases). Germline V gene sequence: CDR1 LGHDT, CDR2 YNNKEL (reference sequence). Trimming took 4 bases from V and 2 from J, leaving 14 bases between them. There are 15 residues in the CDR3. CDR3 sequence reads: CASSPTRQANYGYTF. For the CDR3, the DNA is TGTGCCAGCAGCCCAACGAGACAGGCAAACTATGGCTACACCTTC.

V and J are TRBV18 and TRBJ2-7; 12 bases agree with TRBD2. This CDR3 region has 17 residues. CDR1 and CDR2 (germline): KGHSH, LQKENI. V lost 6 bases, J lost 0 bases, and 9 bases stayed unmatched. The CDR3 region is CASSPGLAGPSSYEQYF. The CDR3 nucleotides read TGTGCCAGCTCCCCGGGACTAGCGGGTCCTAGCTCCTACGAGCAGTACTTC.

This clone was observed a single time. The CDR3 spells CASSSGAGVGNEQFF. The CDR3 DNA follows: TGCGCCAGCAGCTCCGGGGCGGGAGTAGGCAATGAGCAGTTCTTC. J is TRBJ2-1 and V is TRBV5-1; 7 positions match TRBD2. CDR3 length equals 15 residues. CDR1 SGHRS and CDR2 YFSETQ come from the germline V gene. V lost 3 bases and J lost 6; bases outside the gene matches: 9.

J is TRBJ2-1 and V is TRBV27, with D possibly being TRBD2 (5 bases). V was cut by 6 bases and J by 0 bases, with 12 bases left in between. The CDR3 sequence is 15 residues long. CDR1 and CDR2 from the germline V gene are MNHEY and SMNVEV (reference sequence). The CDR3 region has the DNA TGTGCCAGCAGCCTAACGGGGAGCTCCTACAATGAGCAGTTCTTC. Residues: CASSLTGSSYNEQFF.

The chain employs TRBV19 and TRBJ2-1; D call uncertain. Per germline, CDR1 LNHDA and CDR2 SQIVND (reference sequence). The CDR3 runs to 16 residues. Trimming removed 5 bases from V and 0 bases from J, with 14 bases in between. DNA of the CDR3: TGTGCCAGTAGTCCGAGCATATCCCGCTCCTACAATGAGCAGTTCTTC. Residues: CASSPSISRSYNEQFF.

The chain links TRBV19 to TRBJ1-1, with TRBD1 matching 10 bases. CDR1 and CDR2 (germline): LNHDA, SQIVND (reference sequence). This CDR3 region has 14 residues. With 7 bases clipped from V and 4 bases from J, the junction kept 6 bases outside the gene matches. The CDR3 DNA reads TGTGCCAGTATGACGACAGGGGGCGTCACTGAAGCTTTCTTT. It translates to CASMTTGGVTEAFF.

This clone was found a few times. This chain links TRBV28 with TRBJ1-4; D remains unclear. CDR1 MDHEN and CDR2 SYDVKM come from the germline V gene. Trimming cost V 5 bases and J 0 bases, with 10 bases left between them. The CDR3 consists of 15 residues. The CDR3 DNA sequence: TGTGCCAGCAGTATCAGTCGGGCAACTAATGAAAAACTGTTTTTT. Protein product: CASSISRATNEKLFF.

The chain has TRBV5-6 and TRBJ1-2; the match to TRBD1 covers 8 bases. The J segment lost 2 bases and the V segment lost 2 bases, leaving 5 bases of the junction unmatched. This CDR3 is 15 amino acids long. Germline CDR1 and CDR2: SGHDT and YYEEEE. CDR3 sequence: CASSLPGTGNYGYTF. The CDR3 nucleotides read TGTGCCAGCAGCTTACCCGGGACAGGCAACTATGGCTACACCTTC.